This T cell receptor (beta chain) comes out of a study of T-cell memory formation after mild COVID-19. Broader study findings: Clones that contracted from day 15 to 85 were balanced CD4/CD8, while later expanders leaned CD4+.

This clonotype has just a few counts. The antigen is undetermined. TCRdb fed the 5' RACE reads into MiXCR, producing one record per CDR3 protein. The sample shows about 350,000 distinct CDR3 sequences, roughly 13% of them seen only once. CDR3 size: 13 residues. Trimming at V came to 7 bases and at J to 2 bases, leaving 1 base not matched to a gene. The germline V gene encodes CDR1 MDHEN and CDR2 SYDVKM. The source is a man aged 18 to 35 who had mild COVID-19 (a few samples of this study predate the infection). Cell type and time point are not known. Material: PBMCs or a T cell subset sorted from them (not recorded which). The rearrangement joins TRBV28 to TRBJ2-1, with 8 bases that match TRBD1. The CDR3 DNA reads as TGTGCCAGCACACAGGGGGCCTACAATGAGCAGTTCTTC. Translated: CASTQGAYNEQFF. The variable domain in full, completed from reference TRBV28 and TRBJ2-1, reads DVKVTQSSRYLVKRTGEKVFLECVQDMDHENMFWYRQDPGLGLRLIYFSYDVKMKEKGDIPEGYSVSREKKERFSLILESASTNQTSMYLCASTQGAYNEQFFGPGTRLTVL.